Each of the 27 T cell receptor beta chains below was sequenced from the same sample in a study of response to subunit inactivated influenza vaccine. TCRdb re-analysed the RT-PCR reads in MiXCR, keeping a single row per CDR3 protein. The sample comprises 700,000 to 800,000 distinct CDR3 sequences, approximately 17% of which are singletons, and 9.5% to 13% rests with the top ten. The source was PBMCs from blood, collected about 5 days after vaccination. All receptors derive from a man between 45 and 60 years old who received an inactivated influenza vaccine.

This clonotype showed up many times. The CDR3 DNA reads TGTGCCAGCAGCTTAGATGCCTCCTTCGGGCGGACGCAGTATTTT. This encodes CASSLDASFGRTQYF. The genes are TRBV7-2 and TRBJ2-3; D not resolved. V lost 1 base to trimming and J lost 9 bases, with 17 bases between them. The CDR3 length is 15 residues. Per germline, CDR1 SGHTA and CDR2 FQGNSA. The variable domain in full, with the rest retrieved from reference TRBV7-2 and TRBJ2-3, is GAGVSQSPSNKVTEKGKDVELRCDPISGHTALYWYRQSLGQGLEFLIYFQGNSAPDKSGLPSDRFSAERTGGSVSTLTIQRTQQEDSAVYLCASSLDASFGRTQYFGPGTRLTVL.

V is TRBV20-1 and J is TRBJ1-1, with a tentative D call TRBD1 (5 bases). Germline values: CDR1 DFQATT, CDR2 SNEGSKA (reference sequence). This CDR3 has 14 amino acids. V lost 1 base and J 0 bases, leaving 9 bases between the germline ends. The DNA for the CDR3 is TGCAGTGCTAGAGGAGGACAAATGAACACTGAAGCTTTCTTT. It translates to CSARGGQMNTEAFF.

V gene TRBV20-1 combines with J gene TRBJ2-7; TRBD1 matches at 9 bases. The CDR3 is 13 residues long. Germline CDR1 DFQATT, CDR2 SNEGSKA (reference sequence). J lost 2 bases, V lost 5 bases, and 4 bases had no gene match. CDR3 sequence: CSAGTGIAYEQYF. The CDR3 nucleotides read TGCAGTGCTGGGACAGGGATTGCCTACGAGCAGTACTTC.

This clonotype was seen only a few times. The chain links TRBV4-2 to TRBJ2-1; no clear D. The length of the CDR3 is 13 residues. Trimming left V 3 bases short and J 5 bases short, with 8 bases between. The germline V gene encodes CDR1 LGHNA and CDR2 YNFKEQ. Written as DNA, the CDR3 is TGTGCCAGCAGCCAGTCTAGGGACAATGAGCAGTTCTTC. Translated: CASSQSRDNEQFF.

The V call is TRBV20-1, the J call TRBJ2-3; D is unclear. Germline V gives CDR1 DFQATT, CDR2 SNEGSKA (reference sequence). Trimming stripped 3 bases from V and 4 bases from J, with 17 bases between. This CDR3 has 15 amino acids. The CDR3 DNA sequence: TGCAGTGCTAGTAATGATCAGCCCGGACCAGATACGCAGTATTTT. This codes for CSASNDQPGPDTQYF.

V usage is TRBV4-2 and J usage is TRBJ2-6; D ambiguous. Germline loops: CDR1 LGHNA, CDR2 YNFKEQ. The CDR3 totals 17 residues. V was pared by 0 bases and J by 4 bases, with 13 bases between. In DNA, the CDR3 is TGTGCCAGCAGCCAAGATCTATCATGGTCCGGGGCCAACGTCCTGACTTTC. Translation: CASSQDLSWSGANVLTF.

The J gene is TRBJ2-3, the V gene TRBV24-1; 8 positions agree with TRBD2. The CDR3 consists of 17 residues. Germline V lookup: CDR1 KGHDR, CDR2 SFDVKD. V gave up 6 bases and J gave up 1 base; unmatched junction bases: 11. The CDR3 nucleotides are TGTGCCACCAGTCAACGGGGGGGCGAACCTGGCACAGATACGCAGTATTTT. This sequence encodes CATSQRGGEPGTDTQYF.

This clonotype was observed a handful of times. The J gene is TRBJ2-3, the V gene TRBV20-1, with 8 nucleotides matching TRBD2. This CDR3 has 15 amino acids. Germline assignment: CDR1 DFQATT and CDR2 SNEGSKA (reference sequence). The J segment lost 5 bases and the V segment lost 1 base, leaving 8 bases of the junction unmatched. In DNA, the CDR3 is TGCAGTGCTAGAGTCCAGCGGGAGAATCGAGATACGCAGTATTTT. Translating it yields CSARVQRENRDTQYF.

V is TRBV15 and J is TRBJ2-1; D may be TRBD2 (5 bases). V was cut by 1 base and J by 4 bases, with 20 bases left in between. The CDR3 extends over 18 amino acids. Germline loops: CDR1 LNHNV, CDR2 YYDKDF (reference sequence). The CDR3 DNA is TGTGCCACCAGCAGAGTATTGGGAGCGGATACTATATACAATGAGCAGTTCTTC. Its translation is CATSRVLGADTIYNEQFF.

This clonotype was seen a few times. The chain uses TRBV20-1 and TRBJ1-2, with D tentatively TRBD1 (6 bases). Trimming removed 3 bases from V and 6 bases from J, with 14 bases in between. This CDR3 is 13 amino acids long. From germline, CDR1 is DFQATT and CDR2 SNEGSKA (reference sequence). The CDR3 DNA is TGCAGTGCTAGGGGAACAGGGAGAAATGGCTACACCTTC. Translating gives CSARGTGRNGYTF.

A few counts support this clonotype. The chain recombines TRBV7-9 with TRBJ2-2; 7 bases align to TRBD1. Germline V gene data show CDR1 as SEHNR and CDR2 as FQNEAQ (reference sequence). Trimming removed 5 bases from V and 0 bases from J; junction bases left unmatched: 6. The CDR3 contains 16 residues. Here the CDR3 DNA reads TGTGCCAGCAGCGCTCCGGGGACAGCGAACACCGGGGAGCTGTTTTTT. Translating gives CASSAPGTANTGELFF. Full variable domain (missing parts from reference TRBV7-9 and TRBJ2-2): DTGVSQNPRHKITKRGQNVTFRCDPISEHNRLYWYRQTLGQGPEFLTYFQNEAQLEKSRLLSDRFSAERPKGSFSTLEIQRTEQGDSAMYLCASSAPGTANTGELFFGEGSRLTVL.

V usage is TRBV10-3 and J usage is TRBJ2-1; D may be TRBD1 (8 bases). V was clipped by 10 bases and J by 12 bases, with 16 bases between them. CDR1 ENHRY and CDR2 SYGVKD come from the germline V gene. This CDR3 contains 11 residues. CDR3 bases: TGTGCCACAACACAGGGGGGGAGGCAGTTCTTC. It codes for CATTQGGRQFF.

There are a few counts of this clonotype. The chain uses TRBV7-3 and TRBJ2-3; 7 bases agree with TRBD2. Germline V CDR1 and CDR2: SGHTA, FQGTGA. V lost 1 base to trimming and J lost 0 bases; unmatched junction nucleotides: 1. The CDR3 contains 15 residues. CDR3 amino acids: CASSLMGLSTDTQYF. The CDR3 region has the DNA TGTGCCAGCAGCTTAATGGGACTAAGCACAGATACGCAGTATTTT.

The chain is built from TRBV4-3 and TRBJ2-2, with a weak D call TRBD1 (6 bases). The CDR3 consists of 14 residues. The V end lost 6 bases, the J end lost 4 bases, and 12 bases lay between the germline ends. The germline V gene has CDR1 LGHNA and CDR2 YSLEER. DNA for the CDR3: TGCGCCAGCAGGTTTCAGGGGTCCACCGGGGAGCTGTTTTTT. This gives the protein CASRFQGSTGELFF.

The rearrangement uses TRBV20-1 and TRBJ2-3; TRBD2 aligns across 7 bases. With 5 bases clipped from V and 1 base from J, the junction kept 3 bases outside the gene matches. The CDR3 covers 13 residues. In germline, CDR1 is DFQATT, CDR2 SNEGSKA (reference sequence). Here the CDR3 reads CSAQTSRTDTQYF. In DNA form, the CDR3 reads TGCAGTGCTCAGACTAGCCGCACAGATACGCAGTATTTT.

The chain recombines TRBV20-1 with TRBJ2-1, with D maybe TRBD2 (5 bases). This CDR3 contains 16 residues. Between the trimmed V and J ends, which lost 0 bases and 0 bases, there was a span of 12 bases. Per germline, CDR1 DFQATT and CDR2 SNEGSKA (reference sequence). The CDR3: CSARDTHGSSYNEQFF. The CDR3 nucleotides are TGCAGTGCTAGAGATACCCATGGGAGCTCCTACAATGAGCAGTTCTTC.

This clonotype occurred a few times. The rearrangement links TRBV12-3 or TRBV12-4 to TRBJ1-2; D not resolved. Trimming took 5 bases from V and 4 from J, leaving 20 bases between them. The CDR3 runs to 16 residues. This CDR3 is CASSPSSAGAGYGYTF. The DNA of the CDR3 is TGTGCCAGCAGTCCCTCATCGGCAGGCGCGGGCTATGGCTACACCTTC.

In this sample, this clonotype turned up many times. The CDR3 nucleotides are TGCAGCGTAACCGGGACTAGCAATTACGAGCAGTACTTC. It encodes CSVTGTSNYEQYF. The chain links TRBV29-1 to TRBJ2-7, with TRBD2 matching 9 bases. The CDR3 is 13 amino acids. V dropped 6 bases and J dropped 4; count of bases not matched to a gene: 7. CDR1 and CDR2 from the germline V gene are SQVTM and ANQGSEA.

This chain joins TRBV7-2 and TRBJ2-7, with 13 bases aligning to TRBD2. The length of the CDR3 is 17 residues. Germline V gene data show CDR1 as SGHTA and CDR2 as FQGNSA. V lost 1 base to trimming and J lost 6 bases; unmatched junction nucleotides: 9. CDR3 sequence (DNA): TGTGCCAGCAGCTTAGGTTTCACGGGACTAGCGGGGCCCGAGCAGTACTTC. Its translation is CASSLGFTGLAGPEQYF.

The CDR3 sequence is CSARDSSGNTDTQYF. CDR3 nucleotide sequence: TGCAGTGCTAGAGATTCCAGCGGGAACACAGATACGCAGTATTTT. The chain joins TRBV20-1 to TRBJ2-3, with 7 nucleotides matching TRBD2. J lost 2 bases, V lost 0 bases, and 5 bases had no gene match. The germline V gene has CDR1 DFQATT and CDR2 SNEGSKA (reference sequence). The CDR3 contains 15 residues.

The V call is TRBV20-1, the J call TRBJ2-3; 8 nucleotides agree with TRBD1. V was clipped by 8 bases and J by 8 bases; unmatched bases: 18. In germline, CDR1 is DFQATT, CDR2 SNEGSKA (reference sequence). The CDR3 sequence is 15 residues long. The CDR3 reads CSSQGGRGPRGTQYF. CDR3 in DNA: TGCAGTTCCCAAGGGGGCAGGGGGCCGAGAGGTACGCAGTATTTT.

This clonotype was seen a handful of times. V usage is TRBV29-1 and J usage is TRBJ1-2; D ambiguous. Germline CDR1 and CDR2: SQVTM and ANQGSEA. V lost 4 bases and J 0 bases, leaving 12 bases between the germline ends. CDR3 length: 14 amino acids. DNA of the CDR3: TGCAGCGTTGGACCCCGGGCAGCTAACTATGGCTACACCTTC. Its protein product is CSVGPRAANYGYTF.

Only a few counts were recorded for this clonotype. The chain couples TRBV29-1 to TRBJ2-3, with 9 nucleotides matching TRBD1. There are 15 residues in the CDR3. V was clipped by 6 bases and J by 0 bases; unmatched bases: 7. Looked up from germline, CDR1 is SQVTM and CDR2 is ANQGSEA. CDR3 sequence (DNA): TGCAGCGTCCTACGAGGACAGGGGAGCACAGATACGCAGTATTTT. Protein: CSVLRGQGSTDTQYF.

This clonotype occurred many times. This sequence joins TRBV11-2 and TRBJ2-1, with a possible D match to TRBD1 (6 bases). Trimming pared 5 bases from V and 3 bases from J, leaving 26 bases between. This CDR3 is built from 19 residues. From germline, CDR1 is SGHAT and CDR2 FQNNGV. The CDR3 DNA reads TGTGCCAGCAGCAAAAAACGACCACAGGGATGGACCCTCTACAATGAGCAGTTCTTC. It translates to CASSKKRPQGWTLYNEQFF.

The chain joins TRBV7-9 to TRBJ2-4; D might be TRBD1 or TRBD2, each matching 5 bases. Trimming took off 3 bases at V and 0 bases at J, with 9 bases between the two ends. There are 15 residues in the CDR3. Germline V gene lookup returns CDR1 SEHNR and CDR2 FQNEAQ (reference sequence). CDR3: CASSFLGEAKNIQYF. The DNA for the CDR3 is TGTGCCAGCAGCTTTTTGGGGGAAGCCAAAAACATTCAGTACTTC.

This clonotype was counted a few times. The genes are TRBV12-3 or TRBV12-4 and TRBJ2-3; D may be TRBD2 (5 bases). Trimming shortened V by 3 bases and J by 7 bases, and 11 bases separated the two germline ends. The CDR3 loop spans 13 amino acids. This CDR3 reads CASSFDYLNTQYF. The CDR3 DNA follows: TGTGCCAGCAGTTTCGACTATCTGAATACGCAGTATTTT.

This rearrangement joins TRBV27 to TRBJ2-7; 12 bases fit TRBD2. The CDR3 spans 17 residues. CDR1 MNHEY and CDR2 SMNVEV come from the germline V gene (reference sequence). After removal of 6 bases from V and 0 bases from J, the junction contained 9 bases not matched to a gene. The DNA for the CDR3 is TGTGCCAGCAGCTCACTAGCGGGAGGCTTCAACTCCTACGAGCAGTACTTC. It translates to CASSSLAGGFNSYEQYF.